This is a list of T cell receptor beta chains from one sample in a study of human T cells and chemical hapten exposure. MiXCR, run by TCRdb on the RACE reads, gives a single entry per CDR3 protein. The repertoire has hundreds of thousands of distinct CDR3 sequences, nearly 6.5% of them found once; the top ten carry over 5.5%. Here the sequenced sample was whole blood, taken in connection with sensitization to the hapten diphenylcyclopropenone (DPC). These receptors were collected from a woman aged 18-30 years with alopecia areata. Some clones in this sample may be carry-over from other donors' samples. The CDR3 runs from the conserved cysteine through the conserved F or W. Fields, in order: V gene, D gene, clone size, J gene, CDR3 protein, CDR3 DNA. D genes are given only for firm matches. Expanded clones are given a class, and other clones once, few, many or no size at all.

>TRBV3-1|TRBD1|few|TRBJ2-7
CASSPRQGSYEQYF
TGTGCCAGCAGCCCTAGACAGGGGTCCTACGAGCAGTACTTC
>TRBV15|.|few|TRBJ1-2
CATSRDTNGYTF
TGTGCCACCAGCAGAGATACAAATGGCTACACCTTC
>TRBV28|.|many|TRBJ1-4
CASSSINRVGDEKLFF
TGTGCCAGCAGTTCGATAAACAGGGTGGGAGACGAAAAACTGTTTTTT
>TRBV10-3|.|many|TRBJ2-3
CAISERGSTDTQYF
TGTGCCATCAGTGAGAGGGGGAGCACAGATACGCAGTATTTT
>TRBV20-1|.|.|TRBJ1-2
CSAPGFNYGYTF
TGCAGTGCTCCGGGGTTTAACTATGGCTACACCTTC
>TRBV5-1|TRBD1|.|TRBJ2-3
CASSYGTELTDTQYF
TGCGCCAGCAGCTACGGGACAGAACTCACAGATACGCAGTATTTT
>TRBV7-2|TRBD2|many|TRBJ2-2
CASSPRTSGGRGGELFF
TGTGCCAGCAGCCCTCGGACTAGCGGGGGCCGGGGCGGGGAGCTGTTTTTT
>TRBV11-2|TRBD1|many|TRBJ1-1
CASRHGTGRKNTEAFF
TGTGCCAGCAGGCATGGGACAGGGAGGAAGAACACTGAAGCTTTCTTT
>TRBV3-1|.|.|TRBJ2-7
CASSQDQSRPREQYF
TGTGCCAGCAGCCAAGATCAGAGCCGCCCGCGGGAGCAGTACTTC
>TRBV6-1|.|many|TRBJ2-3
CASSVGPDTQYF
TGTGCCAGCAGTGTAGGCCCAGATACGCAGTATTTT
>TRBV4-3|TRBD1|many|TRBJ2-7
CASSQGRQGGYEQYF
TGCGCCAGCAGCCAAGGGAGACAGGGTGGGTACGAGCAGTACTTC
>TRBV12-3/TRBV12-4|.|.|TRBJ1-1
CASSLVQFNTEAFF
TGTGCCAGCAGTTTAGTACAGTTTAACACTGAAGCTTTCTTT
>TRBV14|TRBD1|few|TRBJ2-3
CASGKTGQITDTQYF
TGTGCCAGCGGCAAGACGGGACAGATCACAGATACGCAGTATTTT
>TRBV18|.|.|TRBJ1-1
CASSRFGTNTEAFF
TGTGCCAGCTCACGTTTTGGAACAAACACTGAAGCTTTCTTT
>TRBV7-2|.|many|TRBJ1-6
CASSLAGLEASPLHF
TGTGCCAGCAGCCTAGCGGGACTTGAGGCCTCACCCCTCCACTTT
>TRBV6-6|.|many|TRBJ2-3
CASNLDGSDTDTQYF
TGTGCCAGCAATCTGGACGGATCGGACACAGATACGCAGTATTTT
>TRBV29-1|.|few|TRBJ1-1
CSVESRSGTEAFF
TGCAGCGTTGAATCCCGATCGGGCACTGAAGCTTTCTTT
>TRBV7-9|TRBD2|few|TRBJ2-1
CASSLISGGAKYNEQFF
TGTGCCAGCAGCTTGATAAGCGGGGGGGCTAAGTACAATGAGCAGTTCTTC
>TRBV3-1|.|few|TRBJ1-2
CASSQVGTNYGYTF
TGTGCCAGCAGCCAAGTCGGGACTAACTATGGCTACACCTTC
>TRBV7-2|TRBD2|many|TRBJ2-3
CASSLAPGGVDTQYF
TGTGCCAGCAGCTTAGCCCCGGGGGGGGTAGATACGCAGTATTTT
>TRBV3-1|TRBD1|.|TRBJ1-1
CASTPMTGRTEAFF
TGTGCCAGCACCCCAATGACAGGGAGGACTGAAGCTTTCTTT
>TRBV28|.|many|TRBJ1-2
CASSLSGAYGYTF
TGTGCCAGCAGTTTATCGGGGGCCTATGGCTACACCTTC
>TRBV5-5|TRBD1|.|TRBJ2-3
CASVGQGRTDTQYF
TGTGCCAGCGTCGGACAGGGTAGAACAGATACGCAGTATTTT
>TRBV6-2/TRBV6-3|.|few|TRBJ2-3
CASRKNPWVTDTQYF
TGTGCCAGCAGGAAGAATCCCTGGGTCACAGATACGCAGTATTTT
>TRBV4-2|TRBD1|few|TRBJ1-3
CASSQGGQAAGNTIYF
TGTGCCAGCAGCCAGGGAGGACAGGCAGCTGGAAACACCATATATTTT
>TRBV12-3/TRBV12-4|TRBD2|few|TRBJ2-3
CASRQPGGRGPFSTDTQYF
TGTGCCAGCAGACAACCGGGGGGAAGGGGCCCCTTTAGCACAGATACGCAGTATTTT
>TRBV6-1|TRBD1|few|TRBJ2-2
CATELETGGSTGELFF
TGTGCCACCGAGCTAGAGACAGGGGGGAGCACCGGGGAGCTGTTTTTT
>TRBV7-3|TRBD1|many|TRBJ1-6
CASSIDRVNSPLHF
TGTGCCAGCAGCATAGACAGGGTTAATTCACCCCTCCACTTT
>TRBV18|.|.|TRBJ2-4
CASSPSQGSKNIQYF
TGTGCCAGCTCACCATCTCAGGGTTCCAAAAACATTCAGTACTTC
>TRBV5-5|.|few|TRBJ2-3
CASSLRRGPTDTQYF
TGTGCCAGCAGCTTGCGCAGGGGCCCCACAGATACGCAGTATTTT
>TRBV12-3/TRBV12-4|.|few|TRBJ2-7
CASSPRQGGEQYF
TGTGCCAGCAGTCCTCGACAGGGAGGCGAGCAGTACTTC
>TRBV12-3/TRBV12-4|TRBD1|many|TRBJ1-2
CASSRGPDRDYGYTF
TGTGCCAGCAGTCGCGGGCCTGACAGGGACTATGGCTACACCTTC
>TRBV29-1|.|many|TRBJ2-7
CSVEGDEQYF
TGCAGCGTTGAGGGGGACGAGCAGTACTTC
>TRBV10-3|.|many|TRBJ1-1
CAISDRLSSTEAFF
TGTGCCATCAGTGATCGGTTGTCCAGCACTGAAGCTTTCTTT
>TRBV7-2|.|many|TRBJ1-4
CASSLAFRATNEKLFF
TGTGCCAGCAGCTTAGCGTTTCGCGCAACTAATGAAAAACTGTTTTTT
>TRBV27|.|few|TRBJ1-1
CASSSTGGPDTEAFF
TGTGCCAGCAGTTCCACGGGGGGGCCGGACACTGAAGCTTTCTTT